This T cell receptor (beta chain) is from a study of cytomegalovirus exposure and HLA in healthy donors listed by TCRdb under 2017. At the level of the whole study: According to a later analysis, the roughly 120 validation repertoires were produced on the same platform as the approximately 610 repertoires of the first cohort. The study was designed to test whether signatures of past pathogen exposure could be identified by cataloging public T cell receptors. Besides the first cohort of more than 650 subjects, a separate validation cohort made up of 120 different subjects was used. The study combined high-throughput TCR immunosequencing, statistical association of individual TCRs with disease status, and machine learning to predict cytomegalovirus infection status.

Library preparation employed the immunoSEQ multiplex PCR assay. From the authors' description of their analysis: To diagnose cytomegalovirus status from the catalog of TCR beta chain sequences, a statistical classification framework was built. As stored in TCRdb, this immuneACCESS dataset retains in-frame rearrangements with V and J assigned. A fraction of the clones does not appear; measured against another copy, unresolved V genes explain less than half of the discrepancy, and the remainder lacks a known reason. For V, J and clone size, that table is used; D and trimming come from the DNA. The sample table lists about 160,000 clones, around 85% of them with a count of one. Around 6% of the sample rests with the top ten. Points the paper makes about the study in general: In the study, around 160 TCR beta chains were listed as associated with cytomegalovirus. Across donors, most TCR sequences were observed very rarely, whereas some public TCRs were present in many individuals. A later analysis lacked HLA typing for the validation cohort, so it scored co-occurrence in that cohort across all 120 or so repertoires. According to the authors, the approach could potentially be generalized to other disease states and immunological phenotypes. In vitro tests confirmed that a few of the cytomegalovirus-associated TCR beta chains recognize cytomegalovirus antigens. Of the cluster scores, 90% to 95% were above 0 in a later analysis, which found that TCRs clustered in the first cohort also tended to co-occur in the approximately 130 validation repertoires. The classifier was reported to diagnose cytomegalovirus status with high specificity and sensitivity in both the original cohort and the validation cohort.

The donors were included in the validation cohort of 90 to 150 subjects, a group kept apart from the roughly 700-subject first cohort. Comment on this clone: What antigen it recognizes has not been identified. One base away there is no much larger clone; base qualities are not given.

The TCR sequence derives from a woman in her 30s in good health and CMV-seronegative. Material for sequencing was PBMCs.

The CDR3 here reads CASSLPLSVGGDEQFF. The DNA reads as follows: TGTGCCAGCAGCTTACCCTTAAGCGTCGGTGGGGATGAGCAGTTCTTC. The chain uses TRBV11-2 and TRBJ2-1, with the D gene not clear enough to name. CDR1 and CDR2, looked up from the germline V gene, are SGHAT and FQNNGV. CDR3 length: 16 amino acids, cysteine to phenylalanine. Only the CDR3 portion is preserved as DNA: 48 bases, with reading frame beginning at the first base. V and J lose 2 bases and 8 bases, and a span of 19 bases separates them.